The clone carrying this T cell receptor (beta chain) was seen more than once but under ten times. The entry originates in a study of post-analysis software for immune sequencing data. Presence of unique molecular identifiers characterized the TCR beta cDNA libraries. One entry per CDR3 protein results from TCRdb running MiXCR on the PCR reads. The sample lists about 540,000 distinct CDR3 sequences, around a third occurring once. What was sequenced was blood. This clonotype was sampled from a girl aged 2-17 years with multiple sclerosis.

The CDR3, as DNA: TGCGCCAGCAGGGCGACAGGGAGATTCGATACGCAGTATTTT. The encoded protein is CASRATGRFDTQYF. This chain uses TRBV5-1 with TRBJ2-3; 7 positions match TRBD1. The V gene's germline CDR1 is SGHRS and CDR2 YFSETQ. CDR3 length: 14 amino acids. Trimming at V came to 5 bases and at J to 6 bases, leaving 9 bases not matched to a gene.